This paragraph covers one T cell receptor (beta chain) sequence. This clonotype occurred many times. Its antigen remains unidentified. Per-base qualities were not stored, and no clone one base away is much larger. CDR1 and CDR2 (MNHEY, SMNVEV) derive from the germline V gene (reference sequence). Inclusive of the bounding cysteine and phenylalanine, the CDR3 is 14 residues long. CDR3 DNA is the only sequence kept; it has 42 bases, read in frame from the first base. V is cut by 0 bases and J by 2 bases, and the space between the germline ends is 4 bases. This sample stems from a study of molecular identifiers for immune sequencing clone quantification (dated by TCRdb to the late 2010s). Study-wide context: For a replicate experiment, RNA from around 20,000 or 99,000 naive CD8 T cells was divided into five aliquots, and four of the five aliquots were sequenced. This methods study used CD8 T cells to benchmark TCR RNA copy counting and molecular-identifier clustering-based TCR repertoire sequencing (MIDCIRS). The full study reports these points: Spiked-in Jurkat TCR RNA equal to a single cell's worth was reported to be detectable even within 1,100,000 naive CD8 T cells. In CMV-specific effector cells, clones with more than 20 RNA copies contained over 98% of molecules, whereas in naive cells such clones contained under 1% of molecules. The sizes of highly expanded clones could end up underestimated when identical TCR molecules share a barcode. Roughly 3 recovered TCR RNA copies per cell were obtained by modeling, versus around 10 by digital PCR, implying a capture efficiency of 30% to 35%. The naive libraries included spiked-in Jurkat TCR RNA (more than nine copies' worth), and this Jurkat TCR RNA is not part of the donor repertoire. When barcode sub-clustering was left out, chimeric consensus sequences inflated TCR diversity, with chimeras reaching as high as 47%.

Libraries were built with PCR. Data came from an Illumina HiSeq 4000. Preparation of bulk TCR libraries followed a previously described approach, with the TCR primers listed in Table S5. Total RNA was purified with the Qiagen AllPrep DNA/RNA kit. Before analysis, reads from multiple sequencing runs of the same library were pooled. On the authors' methods: Reads were retained only if their TCR constant sequence matched exactly, and those retained reads were trimmed to 150 nt and grouped according to their 12-nt molecular barcodes. Reads in each barcode group were sub-clustered using a 15% Levenshtein threshold, and a quality-weighted consensus sequence was built for each RNA molecule. Non-functional sequences were excluded, and lower-count sequences lying one edit away from another sequence were also excluded. Based on fitting two negative binomial distributions, any barcode sub-cluster with under 20% of the maximum read count was discarded. TCRdb reprocessed the public reads (quality trimming at Q25 with fastp, clone calling with MiXCR) and kept in-frame beta chains. Each CDR3 protein gets just one entry, which takes the most common genes and DNA from the rows behind it. The V and J calls shown here were made by TCRdb, not taken from the authors' results. The sample records 60,000 to 80,000 distinct CDR3 sequences, approximately 17% of which are singletons. Roughly 1.6% of the sample goes to the ten largest clones.

Naive CD8 T cell libraries were made from around 18,000 to 910,000 sorted cells using 10%, 30% or 50% of purified RNA. Naive CD8 T cells, defined as CD8+CD4-CCR7+CD45RA+, were FACS-sorted into RLT Plus buffer on a BD FACSAria II. Under 11 TCR copies' worth of Jurkat RNA were spiked into roughly 17,000-1,100,000 naive CD8 T cell samples to test detection sensitivity. Enrichment of CD8 T cells was performed with RosetteSep CD8+ T Cell Enrichment Cocktail and Ficoll-Paque, after which ACK red cell lysis was carried out. The V and J segments used are TRBV27 and TRBJ2-2, with the D gene not clear enough to name. Material for sequencing was naive CD8+ T cells from blood, with Jurkat cell RNA spiked in. Read against the paper, the sample's cell subset or site label means: FACS-sorted CD8+CD4-CCR7+CD45RA+ naive T cells. The TCR originated in a human donor in good health. Some libraries in this study had Jurkat cell RNA spiked in. The CDR3 protein is CASSLSLNTGELFF. At the DNA level, the sequence is TGTGCCAGCAGTTTATCTCTCAACACCGGGGAGCTGTTTTTT.